The 6 T cell receptor beta chains below come from one sample, sequenced in a study of persistence of HIV-infected CD4 T cells. Antigen specificity for these receptors is unknown. The libraries were made with immunoSEQ version 4 in survey mode. Repertoires were generated with immunoSEQ multiplex PCR, while TCRdb's copy carries only in-frame clones and drops some. This table has tens of thousands of clones, about 87% appearing once. Nonspecific anti-CD3/anti-CD28 bead stimulation represents the broad CD4+ T cell repertoire. Sorting selected CD4+ T cells upregulating both CD40 ligand and CD69. The specimen was CD4+ T cells sorted from PBMCs after roughly 17-hour stimulation, collected from a patient who received antiretroviral therapy. The receptors derive from an adult woman with HIV who was CMV-seropositive.

This chain uses TRBV5-6 with TRBJ2-5; perhaps TRBD2 as D (7 bases). V was pared by 3 bases and J by 4 bases, with 13 bases between. The germline gives CDR1 SGHDT, CDR2 YYEEEE. This CDR3 spans 14 amino acids. CDR3 region: CASSWQGRGETQYF. The CDR3 DNA is TGTGCCAGCAGCTGGCAGGGGAGGGGAGAGACCCAGTACTTC.

V is TRBV6-5 and J is TRBJ1-5; 11 nucleotides match TRBD1. The CDR3 length is 15 residues. The germline gives CDR1 MNHEY, CDR2 SVGAGI. V shed 5 bases, J shed 7 bases, and the junction held 7 bases outside the gene matches. This chain's CDR3 is CASSQDRGLRQPQHF. The DNA of the CDR3 is TGTGCCAGCAGTCAGGACAGGGGGCTGAGACAGCCCCAGCATTTT.

The chain carries TRBV30 and TRBJ1-5; D gene ambiguous. V shed 2 bases and J shed 4 bases, with 9 bases lying between them. Germline loops: CDR1 GTSNPN, CDR2 SVGIG (reference sequence). This CDR3 spans 13 amino acids. The DNA for the CDR3 is TGTGCCTGGAGTATAATAGAGAATCAGCCCCAGCATTTT. Amino acids: CAWSIIENQPQHF.

This chain connects TRBV9 to TRBJ2-1; TRBD2 matches 10 bases. Germline V CDR1 and CDR2: SGDLS, YYNGEE. The CDR3 is made up of 15 amino acids. V trimming: 5 bases; J trimming: 7 bases; junction bases outside the gene matches: 9. The CDR3: CASSALAGISNEQFF. The CDR3, as DNA: TGTGCCAGCAGTGCACTAGCGGGGATAAGTAATGAGCAGTTCTTC.

The chain recombines TRBV7-6 with TRBJ2-7; weak D call: TRBD1 (6 bases). V lost 0 bases to trimming and J lost 2 bases, with 11 bases between them. Germline V lookup: CDR1 SGHVS, CDR2 FNYEAQ. The CDR3 runs to 15 residues. In nucleotides, the CDR3 is TGTGCCAGCAGCTTAGCTGATACAGGGCCCTACGAGCAGTACTTC. This sequence encodes CASSLADTGPYEQYF. Full variable domain (rest looked up from reference TRBV7-6 and TRBJ2-7): GAGVSQSPRYKVTKRGQDVALRCDPISGHVSLYWYRQALGQGPEFLTYFNYEAQQDKSGLPNDRFSAERPEGSISTLTIQRTEQRDSAMYRCASSLADTGPYEQYFGPGTRLTVT.

This chain joins TRBV5-1 and TRBJ2-1; 7 bases align to TRBD1. Germline values: CDR1 SGHRS, CDR2 YFSETQ. V shed 4 bases and J 9 bases; nucleotides not matched to a gene: 10. The CDR3 extends over 14 amino acids. CDR3 protein: CASSTRQGGSEQFF. CDR3 nucleotide sequence: TGCGCCAGCAGCACCCGACAGGGTGGGAGTGAGCAGTTCTTC.